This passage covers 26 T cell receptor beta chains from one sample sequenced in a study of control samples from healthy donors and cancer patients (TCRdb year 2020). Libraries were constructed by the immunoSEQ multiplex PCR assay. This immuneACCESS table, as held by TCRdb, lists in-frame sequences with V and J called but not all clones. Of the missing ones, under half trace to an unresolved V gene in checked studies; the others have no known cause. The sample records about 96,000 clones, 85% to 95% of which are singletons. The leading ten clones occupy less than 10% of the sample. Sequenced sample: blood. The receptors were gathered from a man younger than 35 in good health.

CDR3 bases: TGTGCCAGCAGTTACTCGGGGGAAGGGGGCAATCAGCCCCAGCATTTT. It translates to CASSYSGEGGNQPQHF. The gene calls are TRBV6-5 and TRBJ1-5; D might be TRBD1 (5 bases). The V gene's germline CDR1 is MNHEY and CDR2 SVGAGI. The CDR3 is made up of 16 amino acids. Trimming took 0 bases from V and 2 from J, leaving 11 bases between them.

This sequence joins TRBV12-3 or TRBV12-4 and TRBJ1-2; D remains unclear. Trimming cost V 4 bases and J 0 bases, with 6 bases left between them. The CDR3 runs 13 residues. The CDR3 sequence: CASSYQTNYGYTF. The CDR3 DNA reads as TGTGCCAGCAGTTACCAGACTAACTATGGCTACACCTTC.

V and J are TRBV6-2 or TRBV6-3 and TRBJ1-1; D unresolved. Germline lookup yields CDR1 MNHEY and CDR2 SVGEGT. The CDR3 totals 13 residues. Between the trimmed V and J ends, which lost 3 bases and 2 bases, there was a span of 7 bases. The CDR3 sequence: CASSYEKNTEAFF. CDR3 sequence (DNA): TGTGCCAGCAGTTATGAGAAAAACACTGAAGCTTTCTTT.

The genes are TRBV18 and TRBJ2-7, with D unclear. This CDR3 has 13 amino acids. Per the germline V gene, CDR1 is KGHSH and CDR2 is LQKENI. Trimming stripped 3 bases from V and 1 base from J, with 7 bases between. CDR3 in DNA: TGTGCCAGCTCACCGGTATTTTCCTACGAGCAGTACTTC. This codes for CASSPVFSYEQYF.

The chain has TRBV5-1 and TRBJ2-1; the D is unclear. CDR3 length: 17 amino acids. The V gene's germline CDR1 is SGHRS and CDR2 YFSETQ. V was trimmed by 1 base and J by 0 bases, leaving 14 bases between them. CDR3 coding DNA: TGCGCCAGCAGCTTGACGGCAGTCTATAGCTCCTACAATGAGCAGTTCTTC. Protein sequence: CASSLTAVYSSYNEQFF.

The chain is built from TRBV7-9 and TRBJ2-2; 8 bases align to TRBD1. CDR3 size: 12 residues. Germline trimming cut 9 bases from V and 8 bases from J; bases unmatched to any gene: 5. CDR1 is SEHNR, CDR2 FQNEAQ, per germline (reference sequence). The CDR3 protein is CASVTGEGELFF. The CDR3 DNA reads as TGTGCCAGTGTGACAGGGGAAGGGGAGCTGTTTTTT.

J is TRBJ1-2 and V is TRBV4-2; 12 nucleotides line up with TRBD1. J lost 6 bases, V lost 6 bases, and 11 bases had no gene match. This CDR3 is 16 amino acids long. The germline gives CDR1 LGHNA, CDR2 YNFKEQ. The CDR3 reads CASRISGTGGVDGYTF. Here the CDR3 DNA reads TGTGCCAGCAGGATATCCGGGACAGGGGGCGTTGATGGCTACACCTTC.

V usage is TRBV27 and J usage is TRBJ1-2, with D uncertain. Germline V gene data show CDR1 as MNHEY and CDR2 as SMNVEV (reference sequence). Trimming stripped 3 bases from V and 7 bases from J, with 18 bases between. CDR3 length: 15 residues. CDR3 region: CASSFRNTVSRGYTF. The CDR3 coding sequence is TGTGCCAGCAGTTTTCGGAACACAGTCTCGCGTGGCTACACCTTC.

The CDR3 protein is CASSPGTGEYSPLHF. The CDR3 bases are TGCGCCAGCAGTCCGGGGACAGGGGAGTATTCACCCCTCCACTTT. The chain carries TRBV10-2 and TRBJ1-6, with 10 nucleotides matching TRBD1. Germline V CDR1 and CDR2: WSHSY, SAAADI. J lost 8 bases, V lost 5 bases, and 6 bases had no gene match. The CDR3 is made up of 15 amino acids.

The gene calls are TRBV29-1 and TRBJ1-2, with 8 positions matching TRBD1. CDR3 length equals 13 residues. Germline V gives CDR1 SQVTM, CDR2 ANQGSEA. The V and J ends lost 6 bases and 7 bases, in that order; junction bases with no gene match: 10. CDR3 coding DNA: TGCAGCGTGGGAGAGACAGGGGCGTCTGGCTACACCTTC. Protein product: CSVGETGASGYTF. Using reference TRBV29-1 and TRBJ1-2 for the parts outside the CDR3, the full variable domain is SAVISQKPSRDICQRGTSLTIQCQVDSQVTMMFWYRQQPGQSLTLIATANQGSEATYESGFVIDKFPISRPNLTFSTLTVSNMSPEDSSIYLCSVGETGASGYTFGSGTRLTVV.

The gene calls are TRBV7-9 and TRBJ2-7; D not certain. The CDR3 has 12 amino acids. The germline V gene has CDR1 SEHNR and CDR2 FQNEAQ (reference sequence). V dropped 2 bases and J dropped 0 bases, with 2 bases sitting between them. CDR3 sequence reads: CASSLSSYEQYF. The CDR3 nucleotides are TGTGCCAGCAGCTTAAGCTCCTACGAGCAGTACTTC.

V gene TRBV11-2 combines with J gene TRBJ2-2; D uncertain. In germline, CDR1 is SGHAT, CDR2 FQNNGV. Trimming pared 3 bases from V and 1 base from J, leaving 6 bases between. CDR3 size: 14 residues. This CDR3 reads CASSFGLNTGELFF. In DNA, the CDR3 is TGTGCCAGCAGCTTCGGGTTGAACACCGGGGAGCTGTTTTTT.

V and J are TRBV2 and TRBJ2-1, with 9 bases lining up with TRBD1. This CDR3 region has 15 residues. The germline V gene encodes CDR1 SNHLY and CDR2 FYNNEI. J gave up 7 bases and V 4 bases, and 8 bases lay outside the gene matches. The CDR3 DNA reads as TGTGCCAGCAGTGTTACCGGGACAGGGTTTAATGAGCAGTTCTTC. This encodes CASSVTGTGFNEQFF.

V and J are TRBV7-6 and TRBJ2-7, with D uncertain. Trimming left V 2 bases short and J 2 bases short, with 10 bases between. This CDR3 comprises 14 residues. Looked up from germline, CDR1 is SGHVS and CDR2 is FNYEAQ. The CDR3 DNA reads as TGTGCCAGCAGCTTATCATCGGTAACCTACGAGCAGTACTTC. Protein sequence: CASSLSSVTYEQYF.

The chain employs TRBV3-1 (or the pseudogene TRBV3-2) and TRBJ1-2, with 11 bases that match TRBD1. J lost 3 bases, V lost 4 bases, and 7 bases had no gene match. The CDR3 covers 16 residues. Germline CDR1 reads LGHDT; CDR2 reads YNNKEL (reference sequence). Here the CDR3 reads CASSLSGQGAYYGYTF. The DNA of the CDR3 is TGTGCCAGCAGCCTAAGTGGACAGGGGGCTTACTATGGCTACACCTTC.

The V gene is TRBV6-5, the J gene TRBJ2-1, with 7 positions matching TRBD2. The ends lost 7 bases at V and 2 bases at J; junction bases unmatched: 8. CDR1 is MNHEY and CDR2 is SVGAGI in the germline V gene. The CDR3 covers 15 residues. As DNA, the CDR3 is TGTGCCAGCATTGGCTTAGCGGGCCCCTACAATGAGCAGTTCTTC. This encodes CASIGLAGPYNEQFF.

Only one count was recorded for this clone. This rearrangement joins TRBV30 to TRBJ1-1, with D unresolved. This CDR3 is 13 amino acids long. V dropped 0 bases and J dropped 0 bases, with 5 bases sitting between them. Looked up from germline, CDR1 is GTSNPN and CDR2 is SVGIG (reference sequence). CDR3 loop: CAWSVWVNTEAFF. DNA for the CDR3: TGTGCCTGGAGTGTATGGGTGAACACTGAAGCTTTCTTT. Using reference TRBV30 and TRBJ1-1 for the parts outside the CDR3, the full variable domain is SQTIHQWPATLVQPVGSPLSLECTVEGTSNPNLYWYRQAAGRGLQLLFYSVGIGQISSEVPQNLSASRPQDRQFILSSKKLLLSDSGFYLCAWSVWVNTEAFFGQGTRLTVV.

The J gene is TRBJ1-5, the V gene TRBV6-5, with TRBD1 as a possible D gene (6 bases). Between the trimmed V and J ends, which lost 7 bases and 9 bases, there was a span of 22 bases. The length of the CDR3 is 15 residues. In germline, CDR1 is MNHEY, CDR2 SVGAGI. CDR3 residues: CASTSGHSLLGPQHF. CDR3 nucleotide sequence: TGTGCCAGCACCTCGGGACATTCACTGTTGGGGCCCCAGCATTTT.

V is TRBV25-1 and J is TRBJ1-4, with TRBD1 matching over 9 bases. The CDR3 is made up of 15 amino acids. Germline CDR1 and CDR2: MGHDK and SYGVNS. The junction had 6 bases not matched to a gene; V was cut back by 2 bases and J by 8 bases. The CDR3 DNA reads TGTGCCAGCAGTGAAAGGGGACAGGGAGAAGAAAAACTGTTTTTT. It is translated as CASSERGQGEEKLFF.

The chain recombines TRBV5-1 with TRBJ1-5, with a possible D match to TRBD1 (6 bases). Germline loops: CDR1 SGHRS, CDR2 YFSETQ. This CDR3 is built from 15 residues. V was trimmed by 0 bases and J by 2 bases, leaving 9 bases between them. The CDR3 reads CASSLDYRGNQPQHF. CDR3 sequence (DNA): TGCGCCAGCAGCTTGGACTACAGGGGCAATCAGCCCCAGCATTTT.

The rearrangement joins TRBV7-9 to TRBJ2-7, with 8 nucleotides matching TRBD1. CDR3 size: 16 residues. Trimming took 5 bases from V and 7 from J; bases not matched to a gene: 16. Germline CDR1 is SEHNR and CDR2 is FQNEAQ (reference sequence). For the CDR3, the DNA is TGTGCCAGCAGCCGACAAGACAGGGGTTTTGTGGAAGAGCAGTACTTC. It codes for CASSRQDRGFVEEQYF.

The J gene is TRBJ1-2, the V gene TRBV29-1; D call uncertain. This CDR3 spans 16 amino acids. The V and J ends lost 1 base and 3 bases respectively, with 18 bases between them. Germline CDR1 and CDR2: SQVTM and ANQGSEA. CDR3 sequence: CSVEGYKGEGHYGYTF. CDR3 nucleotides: TGCAGCGTTGAAGGGTATAAGGGTGAGGGCCACTATGGCTACACCTTC. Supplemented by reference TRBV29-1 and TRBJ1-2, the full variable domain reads SAVISQKPSRDICQRGTSLTIQCQVDSQVTMMFWYRQQPGQSLTLIATANQGSEATYESGFVIDKFPISRPNLTFSTLTVSNMSPEDSSIYLCSVEGYKGEGHYGYTFGSGTRLTVV.

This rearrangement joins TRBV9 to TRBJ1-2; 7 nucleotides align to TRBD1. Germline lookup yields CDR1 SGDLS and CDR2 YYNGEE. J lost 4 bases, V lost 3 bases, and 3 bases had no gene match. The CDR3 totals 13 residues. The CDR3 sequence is CASSGRDSYGYTF. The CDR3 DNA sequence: TGTGCCAGCAGCGGCCGGGACAGCTATGGCTACACCTTC.

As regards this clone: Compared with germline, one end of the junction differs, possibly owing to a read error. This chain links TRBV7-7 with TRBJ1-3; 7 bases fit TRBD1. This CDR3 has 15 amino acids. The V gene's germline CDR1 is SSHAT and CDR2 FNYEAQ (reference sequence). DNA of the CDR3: TGTGCTAGCAGCTTAGACGGGACAGTCGGAAACACCATATATTTT. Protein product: CASSLDGTVGNTIYF.

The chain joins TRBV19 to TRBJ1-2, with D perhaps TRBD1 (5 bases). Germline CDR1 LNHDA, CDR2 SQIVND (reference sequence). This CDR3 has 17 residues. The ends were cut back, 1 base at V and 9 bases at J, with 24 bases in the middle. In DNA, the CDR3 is TGTGCCAGTAGTATAGTTATTCTTGGGGACGAGGAGTCGAGCTACACCTTC. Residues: CASSIVILGDEESSYTF.

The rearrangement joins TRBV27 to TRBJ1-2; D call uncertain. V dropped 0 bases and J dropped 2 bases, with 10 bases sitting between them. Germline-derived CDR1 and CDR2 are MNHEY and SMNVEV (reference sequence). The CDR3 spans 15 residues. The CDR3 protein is CASSLSQNPNYGYTF. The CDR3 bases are TGTGCCAGCAGTTTATCGCAGAACCCAAACTATGGCTACACCTTC.